This is a list of T cell receptor beta chains from one sample in a study of blood T cell repertoires in COVID-19. Here immunoSEQ multiplex PCR was the method, and the copy in TCRdb shows in-frame clones only, minus some. The top ten clones hold 6.5% to 9.5% of a sample with 140,000 to 150,000 clones, 75% to 90% of them seen once. Sequencing input: peripheral blood. The receptors here all came from a woman aged 55-75 years with COVID-19, enrolled during active disease. Each CDR3 is given with its conserved first and last residue. The D gene is left open where the match is weak. Where a row states a size, it is once, few, many or the class of an expanded clone; other rows omit it.

CDR3nt | CDR3aa | abundance | d_gene | j_gene | v_gene
TGTGCCAGCAGCAAAGGGCGGGAGGGGGAAGCGCGGACTGAAGCTTTCTTT | CASSKGREGEARTEAFF | - | - | TRBJ1-1 | TRBV21-1
TGTGCCAGCAGCTTAGAGGGACAGCCCCGGAATGGCTACACCTTC | CASSLEGQPRNGYTF | - | TRBD1 | TRBJ1-2 | TRBV7-8
TGTGCCAGCAGTGCAGGGGGCGGCCAGCCCCAGCATTTT | CASSAGGGQPQHF | - | TRBD1 | TRBJ1-5 | TRBV6-6
TGTGCCAGCAGTTATTCCAGCGGGGGGGCCTCCTACGAGCAGTACTTC | CASSYSSGGASYEQYF | - | TRBD2 | TRBJ2-7 | TRBV6-5
TGTGCCAGCAGCTTGAGACTGGAGCGAGAGCAGTTCTTC | CASSLRLEREQFF | - | - | TRBJ2-1 | TRBV11-1
TGTGCCAGCAGCGAAGGGACAAGAAGGGGCACTGAAGCTTTCTTT | CASSEGTRRGTEAFF | - | - | TRBJ1-1 | TRBV9
TGTGCCAGCAGCCCTAAACAGGGGCTCGGCTACACCTTC | CASSPKQGLGYTF | - | TRBD1 | TRBJ1-2 | TRBV3-1/TRBV3-2
TGTGCCAGTAGTTTACAGGTCGAAAATGAGCAGTTCTTC | CASSLQVENEQFF | - | - | TRBJ2-1 | TRBV19
TGTGCCAGCAGCCCGTGGACAGGGGGCGACGAGCAGTACTTC | CASSPWTGGDEQYF | - | TRBD1 | TRBJ2-7 | TRBV7-3
TGTGCCAGCTCACCAACTCAGGCCTACGAGCAGTACTTC | CASSPTQAYEQYF | - | - | TRBJ2-7 | TRBV18
TGTGCCAGCAGAGAGAGCGGGGCCACCGGGGAGCTGTTTTTT | CASRESGATGELFF | - | TRBD2 | TRBJ2-2 | TRBV25-1
TGTGCCAGCTCCTTCGAGCAGGACATCACTGAAGCTTTCTTT | CASSFEQDITEAFF | few | - | TRBJ1-1 | TRBV18
TGTGCCAGCAGTTTTGACAGGGCGATTAGCAATCAGCCCCAGCATTTT | CASSFDRAISNQPQHF | - | TRBD1 | TRBJ1-5 | TRBV2
TGTGCCAGCGGGGTTGGACAGGGGCAGGGTGAGCAGTTCTTC | CASGVGQGQGEQFF | - | TRBD1 | TRBJ2-1 | TRBV6-5
TGTGCCAGCAGCTTCAGCGGGGGTTCCTACGAGCAGTACTTC | CASSFSGGSYEQYF | - | TRBD2 | TRBJ2-7 | TRBV11-2
TGCAGTGCTAGTCGACAGGGCCAGAAAGCTTTCTTT | CSASRQGQKAFF | - | TRBD1 | TRBJ1-1 | TRBV20-1
TGTGCCAGCAGGGCAGGGGTCACTGAAGCTTTCTTT | CASRAGVTEAFF | - | - | TRBJ1-1 | TRBV2
TGTGCCAGCAGCTTGTGGACACAGGAAGCTTTCTTT | CASSLWTQEAFF | - | - | TRBJ1-1 | TRBV7-9
TGTGCCAGCTCACCCTCGGGAACCTACGAGCAGTACTTC | CASSPSGTYEQYF | - | - | TRBJ2-7 | TRBV18
TGTGCCAGCAGCTTGCAAACGGGACAGGGCTATGGCTACACCTTC | CASSLQTGQGYGYTF | - | TRBD1 | TRBJ1-2 | TRBV5-6
TGTGATGCGTTAGGCAGGTTGGGACAACAAGAGACCCAGTACTTC | CDALGRLGQQETQYF | - | - | TRBJ2-5 | TRBV19
TGTGCCAGCTCCCGACTAGCGGGGGGGAACACCGGGGAGCTGTTTTTT | CASSRLAGGNTGELFF | - | TRBD2 | TRBJ2-2 | TRBV2
TGCGCCAGCAGCTTACGTGGGGGGGGGATGCCCACAGATACGCAGTATTTT | CASSLRGGGMPTDTQYF | - | TRBD2 | TRBJ2-3 | TRBV5-1
TGTGCCAGCAGTCCTAGGGACTGGCAAAGCTCCTACAATGAGCAGTTCTTC | CASSPRDWQSSYNEQFF | - | - | TRBJ2-1 | TRBV6-6
TGTGCCAGTAGTATAGGACAGGGCTACTATGGCTACACCTTC | CASSIGQGYYGYTF | - | TRBD1 | TRBJ1-2 | TRBV19
TGTGCCAGCATTTTAGCAGAAAATCAGCCCCAGCATTTT | CASILAENQPQHF | once | - | TRBJ1-5 | TRBV6-5
TGTGCCAGCAGCTTATCAGGAATCAATGGCTACACCTTC | CASSLSGINGYTF | - | - | TRBJ1-2 | TRBV11-2
TGTGCCAGTAGAGCTGGGCCCCCAAACTATGGCTACACCTTC | CASRAGPPNYGYTF | few | - | TRBJ1-2 | TRBV19
TGTGCCAGCAGCTTACAAGACAGCTACGAGCAGTACTTC | CASSLQDSYEQYF | - | - | TRBJ2-7 | TRBV11-1
TGTGCCAGCAGTTCGGGGCAGGGAGGAAGGTGGGGCTACACCTTC | CASSSGQGGRWGYTF | - | - | TRBJ1-2 | TRBV28
TGCGCCAGCAGTTTATGGCTAGCGGGGGTCTACAATGAGCAGTTCTTC | CASSLWLAGVYNEQFF | - | TRBD2 | TRBJ2-1 | TRBV10-2
TGTGCCAGCGGGGACAGGGAGTATCAGCCCCAGCATTTT | CASGDREYQPQHF | - | TRBD1 | TRBJ1-5 | TRBV7-9
TGTGCCAGTACCGCCACGGGACAGCACAATGAAAAACTGTTTTTT | CASTATGQHNEKLFF | - | TRBD1 | TRBJ1-4 | TRBV19
TGTGCCTGGAGTGCACGACTAGCGGACTCCTACGAGCAGTACTTC | CAWSARLADSYEQYF | - | TRBD2 | TRBJ2-7 | TRBV30
TGCAGTGCTAGTGTCAGGAGGCAGGGGCAATACGAGCAGTACTTC | CSASVRRQGQYEQYF | - | - | TRBJ2-7 | TRBV20-1
TGTGCCAGCAGCTTAGGACCGGCGGCTAACTATGGCTACACCTTC | CASSLGPAANYGYTF | - | - | TRBJ1-2 | TRBV7-8
TGTGCCAGCGCGAGAGGAGAAGAGACCCAGTACTTC | CASARGEETQYF | - | - | TRBJ2-5 | TRBV5-6